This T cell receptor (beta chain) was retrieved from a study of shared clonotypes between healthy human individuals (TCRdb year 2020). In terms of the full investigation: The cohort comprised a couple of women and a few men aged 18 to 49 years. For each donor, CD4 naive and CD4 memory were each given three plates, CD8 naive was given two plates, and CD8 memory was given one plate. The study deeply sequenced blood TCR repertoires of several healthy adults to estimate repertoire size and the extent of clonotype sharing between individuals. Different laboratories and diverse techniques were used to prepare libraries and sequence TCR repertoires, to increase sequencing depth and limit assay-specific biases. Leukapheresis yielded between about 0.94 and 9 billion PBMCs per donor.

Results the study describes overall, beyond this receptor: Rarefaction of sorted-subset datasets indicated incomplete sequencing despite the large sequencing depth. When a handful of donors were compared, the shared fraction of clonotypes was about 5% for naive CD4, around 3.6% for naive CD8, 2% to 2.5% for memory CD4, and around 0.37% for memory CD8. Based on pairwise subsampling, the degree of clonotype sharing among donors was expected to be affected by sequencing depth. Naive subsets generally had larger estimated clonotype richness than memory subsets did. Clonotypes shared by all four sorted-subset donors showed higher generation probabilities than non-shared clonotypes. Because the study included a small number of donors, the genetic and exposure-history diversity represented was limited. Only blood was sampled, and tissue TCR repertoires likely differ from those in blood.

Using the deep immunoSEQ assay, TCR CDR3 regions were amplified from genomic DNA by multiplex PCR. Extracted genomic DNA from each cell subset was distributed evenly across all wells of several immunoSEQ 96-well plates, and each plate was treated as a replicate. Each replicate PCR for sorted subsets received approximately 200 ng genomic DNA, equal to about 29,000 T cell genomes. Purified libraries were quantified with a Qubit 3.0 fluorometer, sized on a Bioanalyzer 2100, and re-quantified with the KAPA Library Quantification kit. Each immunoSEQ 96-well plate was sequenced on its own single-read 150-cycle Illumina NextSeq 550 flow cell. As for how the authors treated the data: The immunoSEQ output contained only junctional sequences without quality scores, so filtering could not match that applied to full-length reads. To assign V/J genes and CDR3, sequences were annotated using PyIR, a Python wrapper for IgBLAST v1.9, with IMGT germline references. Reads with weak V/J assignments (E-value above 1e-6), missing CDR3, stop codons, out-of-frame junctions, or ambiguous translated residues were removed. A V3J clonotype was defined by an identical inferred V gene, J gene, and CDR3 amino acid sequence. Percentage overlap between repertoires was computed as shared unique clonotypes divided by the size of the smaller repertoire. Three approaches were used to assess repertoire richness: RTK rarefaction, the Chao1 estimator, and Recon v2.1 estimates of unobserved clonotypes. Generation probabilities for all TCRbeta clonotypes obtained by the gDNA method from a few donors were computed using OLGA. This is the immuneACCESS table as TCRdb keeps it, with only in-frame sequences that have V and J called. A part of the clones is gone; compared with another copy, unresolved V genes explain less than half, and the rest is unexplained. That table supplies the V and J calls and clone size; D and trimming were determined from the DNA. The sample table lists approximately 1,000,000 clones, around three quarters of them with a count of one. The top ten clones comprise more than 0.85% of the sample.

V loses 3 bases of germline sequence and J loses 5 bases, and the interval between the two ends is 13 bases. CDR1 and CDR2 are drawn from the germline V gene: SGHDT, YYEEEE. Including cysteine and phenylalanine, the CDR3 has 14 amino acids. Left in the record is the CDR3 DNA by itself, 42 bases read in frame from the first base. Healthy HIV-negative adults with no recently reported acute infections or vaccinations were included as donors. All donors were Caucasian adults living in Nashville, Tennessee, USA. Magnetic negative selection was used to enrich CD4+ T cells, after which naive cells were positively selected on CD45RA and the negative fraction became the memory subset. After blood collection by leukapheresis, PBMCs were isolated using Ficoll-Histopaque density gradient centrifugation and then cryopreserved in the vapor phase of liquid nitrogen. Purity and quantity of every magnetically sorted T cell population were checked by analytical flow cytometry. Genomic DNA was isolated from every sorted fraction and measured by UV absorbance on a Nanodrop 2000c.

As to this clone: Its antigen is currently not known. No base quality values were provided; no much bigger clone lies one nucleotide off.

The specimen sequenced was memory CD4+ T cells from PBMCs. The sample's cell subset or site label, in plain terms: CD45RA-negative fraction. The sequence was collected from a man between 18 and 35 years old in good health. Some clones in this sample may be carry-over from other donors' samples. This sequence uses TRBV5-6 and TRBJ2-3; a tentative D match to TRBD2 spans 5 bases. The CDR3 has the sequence CASSWVGEGDTQYF. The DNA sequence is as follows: TGTGCCAGCAGCTGGGTGGGTGAGGGAGATACGCAGTATTTT.